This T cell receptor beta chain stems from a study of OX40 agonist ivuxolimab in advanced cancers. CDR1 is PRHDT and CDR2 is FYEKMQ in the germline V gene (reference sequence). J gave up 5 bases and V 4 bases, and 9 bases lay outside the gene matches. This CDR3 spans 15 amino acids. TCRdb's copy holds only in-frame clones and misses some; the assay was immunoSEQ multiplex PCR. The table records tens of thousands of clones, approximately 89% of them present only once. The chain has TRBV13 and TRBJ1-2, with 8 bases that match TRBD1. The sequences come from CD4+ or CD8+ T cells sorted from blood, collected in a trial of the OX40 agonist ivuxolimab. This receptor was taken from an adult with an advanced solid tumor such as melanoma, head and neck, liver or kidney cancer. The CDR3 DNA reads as TGTGCCAGCAGCTCCAAACAACAGGGGGAGTATGGCTACACCTTC. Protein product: CASSSKQQGEYGYTF.